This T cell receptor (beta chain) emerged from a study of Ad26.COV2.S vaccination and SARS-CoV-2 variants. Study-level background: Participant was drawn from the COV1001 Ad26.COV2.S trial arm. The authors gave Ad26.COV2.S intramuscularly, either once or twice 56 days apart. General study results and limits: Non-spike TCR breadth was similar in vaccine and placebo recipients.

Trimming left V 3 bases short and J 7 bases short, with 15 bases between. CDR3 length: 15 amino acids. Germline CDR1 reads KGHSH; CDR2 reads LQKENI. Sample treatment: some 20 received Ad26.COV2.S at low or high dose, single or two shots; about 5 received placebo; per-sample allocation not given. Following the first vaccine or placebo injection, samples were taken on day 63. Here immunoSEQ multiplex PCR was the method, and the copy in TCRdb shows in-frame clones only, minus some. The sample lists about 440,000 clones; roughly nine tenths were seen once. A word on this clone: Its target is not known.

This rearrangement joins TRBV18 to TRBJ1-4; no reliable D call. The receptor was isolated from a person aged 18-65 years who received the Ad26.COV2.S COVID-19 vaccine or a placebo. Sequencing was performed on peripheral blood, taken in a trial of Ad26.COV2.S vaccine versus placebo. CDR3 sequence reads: CASSPVSGYGEKLFF. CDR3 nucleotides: TGTGCCAGCTCACCTGTTTCGGGGTACGGTGAAAAACTGTTTTTT. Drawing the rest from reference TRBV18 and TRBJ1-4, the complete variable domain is NAGVMQNPRHLVRRRGQEARLRCSPMKGHSHVYWYRQLPEEGLKFMVYLQKENIIDESGMPKERFSAEFPKEGPSILRIQQVVRGDSAAYFCASSPVSGYGEKLFFGSGTQLSVL.